A single sample is the source of the 4 T cell receptor beta chains below, sequenced in a study of cytomegalovirus exposure and HLA in healthy donors (dated by TCRdb to the late 2010s). The method behind the library was the immunoSEQ multiplex PCR assay. A mixture of 60 forward primers for TCR Vbeta segments and 13 reverse primers for TCR Jbeta segments was used in the multiplex PCR. The immuneACCESS repertoire file appears here via TCRdb, limited to in-frame rearrangements. These files lack a portion of the clones; in checked studies, under half of the deficit traces to unresolved V genes, and the cause of the others is not known. The table for this sample lists fewer than 200,000 clones; 77% of them were counted only once. Together, the top ten hold roughly 2.6% of the sample. Sequenced material: PBMCs. The receptors derive from a woman in her forties in good health and CMV-seropositive.

The J gene is TRBJ2-7, the V gene TRBV12-1; no DNA check was done on the table's D call, TRBD1. TRBV12-1 has pseudogene status. The CDR3 covers 11 residues. CDR3 nucleotides: TGTGCCAGCAGCTCGCCAGTCGAGCAGTACTTC. It translates to CASSSPVEQYF.

The chain uses TRBV11-3 and TRBJ1-4, with D maybe TRBD1 (6 bases). The CDR3 runs 14 residues. Trimming left V 5 bases short and J 8 bases short, with 15 bases between. Germline V lookup: CDR1 SGHNT, CDR2 YENEEA. The CDR3 DNA reads as TGTGCCAGCAGCGTACGGGGGGCGCAGGAAAAACTGTTTTTT. It translates to CASSVRGAQEKLFF.

The rearrangement uses TRBV27 and TRBJ1-5; D gene ambiguous. The ends were cut back, 3 bases at V and 0 bases at J, with 6 bases in the middle. Germline V gives CDR1 MNHEY, CDR2 SMNVEV (reference sequence). The CDR3 runs to 14 residues. The CDR3 region is CASSFANSNQPQHF. The CDR3, as DNA: TGTGCCAGCAGTTTTGCGAATAGCAATCAGCCCCAGCATTTT.

V and J are TRBV9 and TRBJ2-3, with no clear D. V was cut by 2 bases and J by 7 bases, with 17 bases left in between. Germline CDR1 is SGDLS and CDR2 is YYNGEE. The CDR3 extends over 15 amino acids. DNA of the CDR3: TGTGCCAGCAGCGTCGGCGGCCTCGGGTGGAATACGCAGTATTTT. Protein sequence: CASSVGGLGWNTQYF.